This T cell receptor (beta chain) was sequenced during a study of T cell responses to AZD1222 COVID-19 vaccine. Concerning this clone itself: No antigen is known for it.

Generated by immunoSEQ multiplex PCR, the TCRdb table keeps only in-frame clones and is missing some. Of 120,000 or so clones listed, about 90% were seen once; the top ten hold approximately 4.5%. The CDR3 sequence is 14 residues long. CDR1 and CDR2 (germline): MNHEY, SVGAGI. The V gene lost 7 bases and the J gene lost 5 bases, with 14 bases spanning the gap. Study-level points and caveats: Variant regions that are unmutated are reportedly the target of nearly half of spike-specific TCRs. The sample set comprised mostly white British donors with more females, and clonal diversity was possibly underestimated. Seropositive at baseline were only five or six AZD1222 recipients. Two doses of AZD1222 preceded a rise in Spike-specific TCR breadth and depth.

This chain uses TRBV6-5 with TRBJ2-2; D perhaps matches TRBD1 (6 bases). The clonotype was recovered from an adult in good health. The source was peripheral blood, collected on day 0 of MenACWY control vaccination. The CDR3 protein is CASTRQASTGELFF. In DNA form, the CDR3 reads TGTGCCAGCACCCGACAGGCCTCAACCGGGGAGCTGTTTTTT.